Listed below are T cell receptor beta chains from one sample, sequenced in a study of T cell changes during pregnancy in multiple sclerosis. Libraries were prepared by immunoSEQ multiplex PCR; TCRdb keeps only in-frame clonotypes and omits some of them. The sample lists fewer than 50,000 clones; approximately 89% were seen once. Specimen: CD4+ T cells from peripheral blood mononuclear cells, collected in the second trimester of pregnancy. Every receptor here comes from a female donor in good health, enrolled as a control in a pregnancy study. CDR3s include the opening cysteine and the closing phenylalanine or tryptophan. D genes are given only for firm matches. Clone size, where shown, is once, few, many, or a class for clones that have expanded.

J gene: TRBJ1-5; clone size: .; V gene: TRBV4-1; D gene: .; CDR3 protein: CASSRYRDPSNQPQHF; CDR3 DNA: TGCGCCAGCAGTCGTTACAGGGACCCTAGCAATCAGCCCCAGCATTTT
J gene: TRBJ1-3; clone size: .; V gene: TRBV18; D gene: .; CDR3 protein: CASSPLAEGGSGNTIYF; CDR3 DNA: TGTGCCAGCTCACCACTCGCCGAAGGGGGCTCTGGAAACACCATATATTTT
J gene: TRBJ1-2; clone size: .; V gene: TRBV2; D gene: TRBD1; CDR3 protein: CASLRQGPSRGYTF; CDR3 DNA: TGTGCCAGCCTTAGACAGGGCCCTTCGAGGGGCTACACCTTC
J gene: TRBJ2-1; clone size: .; V gene: TRBV2; D gene: TRBD1; CDR3 protein: CASSPGTGVTEQFF; CDR3 DNA: TGTGCCAGCAGCCCCGGGACAGGGGTGACTGAGCAGTTCTTC
J gene: TRBJ1-5; clone size: .; V gene: TRBV4-2; D gene: .; CDR3 protein: CASSQTRGEGQPQHF; CDR3 DNA: TGTGCCAGCAGCCAAACGAGAGGTGAGGGTCAGCCCCAGCATTTT
J gene: TRBJ2-1; clone size: .; V gene: TRBV7-2; D gene: .; CDR3 protein: CASSSWAAKYNEQFF; CDR3 DNA: TGTGCCAGCAGCTCCTGGGCCGCCAAATACAATGAGCAGTTCTTC
J gene: TRBJ1-2; clone size: .; V gene: TRBV30; D gene: .; CDR3 protein: CAWSVAGLGGYTF; CDR3 DNA: TGTGCCTGGAGTGTAGCGGGTTTAGGGGGCTACACCTTC
J gene: TRBJ2-1; clone size: .; V gene: TRBV7-9; D gene: .; CDR3 protein: CASNPGTSDNEQFF; CDR3 DNA: TGTGCCAGCAACCCCGGGACTTCCGACAATGAGCAGTTCTTC
J gene: TRBJ2-3; clone size: .; V gene: TRBV28; D gene: .; CDR3 protein: CASSPSGGFTDTQYF; CDR3 DNA: TGTGCCAGCAGCCCCTCCGGGGGTTTCACAGATACGCAGTATTTT
J gene: TRBJ1-5; clone size: .; V gene: TRBV18; D gene: TRBD1; CDR3 protein: CASSLATGGSNQPQHF; CDR3 DNA: TGTGCCAGCTCACTAGCCACAGGGGGTAGCAATCAGCCCCAGCATTTT
J gene: TRBJ2-5; clone size: .; V gene: TRBV6-1; D gene: .; CDR3 protein: CASSEMGGLEGTQYF; CDR3 DNA: TGTGCCAGCAGTGAAATGGGAGGACTTGAGGGGACCCAGTACTTC
J gene: TRBJ1-3; clone size: .; V gene: TRBV19; D gene: .; CDR3 protein: CASIPAGKGSGNTIYF; CDR3 DNA: TGTGCCAGTATACCGGCAGGAAAAGGCTCTGGAAACACCATATATTTT
J gene: TRBJ2-7; clone size: .; V gene: TRBV7-2; D gene: TRBD1; CDR3 protein: CASSKDRFNEQYF; CDR3 DNA: TGTGCCAGCAGCAAGGACAGGTTCAACGAGCAGTACTTC
J gene: TRBJ1-6; clone size: .; V gene: TRBV27; D gene: .; CDR3 protein: CASSVQGWFSPLHF; CDR3 DNA: TGTGCCAGCAGTGTTCAGGGGTGGTTTTCACCCCTCCACTTT
J gene: TRBJ1-5; clone size: .; V gene: TRBV19; D gene: TRBD1; CDR3 protein: CASDRVRGSNQPQHF; CDR3 DNA: TGTGCATCCGACAGGGTAAGAGGGTCCAATCAGCCCCAGCATTTT
J gene: TRBJ2-1; clone size: few; V gene: TRBV28; D gene: TRBD2; CDR3 protein: CASSLLAGLLVF; CDR3 DNA: TGTGCCAGCAGTTTGCTAGCGGGGCTCTTGGTCTTC
J gene: TRBJ1-2; clone size: .; V gene: TRBV4-2; D gene: .; CDR3 protein: CASSQNPGTKNYGYTF; CDR3 DNA: TGTGCCAGCAGCCAAAATCCCGGGACAAAGAACTATGGCTACACCTTC
J gene: TRBJ2-7; clone size: .; V gene: TRBV10-3; D gene: TRBD1; CDR3 protein: CAIRAWDSSYEQYF; CDR3 DNA: TGTGCCATCAGAGCATGGGACAGTTCCTACGAGCAGTACTTC
J gene: TRBJ1-2; clone size: few; V gene: TRBV7-9; D gene: .; CDR3 protein: CASSARDTINYGYTF; CDR3 DNA: TGTGCCAGCAGCGCCAGAGACACGATCAACTATGGCTACACCTTC
J gene: TRBJ1-2; clone size: .; V gene: TRBV7-2; D gene: TRBD1; CDR3 protein: CASSFRQGQYNYGYTF; CDR3 DNA: TGTGCCAGCAGCTTCCGACAGGGGCAATATAACTATGGCTACACCTTC
J gene: TRBJ1-4; clone size: .; V gene: TRBV18; D gene: .; CDR3 protein: CASSPLREKLFF; CDR3 DNA: TGTGCCAGCTCACCACTTCGTGAAAAACTGTTTTTT